Following are 19 T cell receptor beta chains from one sample sequenced in a study of blood T cell repertoires in COVID-19. Using immunoSEQ multiplex PCR, the repertoire was profiled, and TCRdb retains in-frame clones only, with some absent. This sample has a few hundred thousand clones, with about nine tenths found just once. The sample consisted of peripheral blood. These receptor sequences come from a woman between 45 and 65 years old with COVID-19, enrolled during active disease.

In its sample, this clone was seen once. This chain uses TRBV5-1 with TRBJ1-4; D uncertain. Trimming stripped 7 bases from V and 2 bases from J, with 12 bases between. The CDR3 length is 14 residues. Germline V gene sequence: CDR1 SGHRS, CDR2 YFSETQ. The CDR3 is CASRSGMTNEKLFF. DNA for the CDR3: TGCGCCAGCCGCTCCGGGATGACTAATGAAAAACTGTTTTTT. Based on the CDR3 plus reference TRBV5-1 and TRBJ1-4, the full variable domain is KAGVTQTPRYLIKTRGQQVTLSCSPISGHRSVSWYQQTPGQGLQFLFEYFSETQRNKGNFPGRFSGRQFSNSRSEMNVSTLELGDSALYLCASRSGMTNEKLFFGSGTQLSVL.

This clone has just one count. The chain links TRBV4-1 to TRBJ2-3; D gene unclear. Looked up from germline, CDR1 is MGHRA and CDR2 is YSYEKL. This CDR3 spans 15 amino acids. V was shortened by 8 bases and J by 5 bases, with 20 bases between the two germline ends. CDR3 sequence: CASGFGDLDRDTQYF. In nucleotides, the CDR3 is TGCGCCAGCGGCTTCGGAGACCTCGATAGAGATACGCAGTATTTT.

V usage is TRBV7-8 and J usage is TRBJ1-1; TRBD1 matches at 9 bases. J lost 2 bases, V lost 1 base, and 5 bases had no gene match. Per the germline V gene, CDR1 is SGHVS and CDR2 is FQNEAQ. The CDR3 runs 16 residues. The CDR3 protein is CASSLDRGLPNTEAFF. The CDR3 bases are TGTGCCAGCAGCTTAGACAGGGGGCTACCTAACACTGAAGCTTTCTTT.

This rearrangement joins TRBV11-3 to TRBJ2-1, with TRBD2 identical over 14 bases. Germline CDR1 reads SGHNT; CDR2 reads YENEEA. The junction had 3 bases not matched to a gene; V was cut back by 1 base and J by 7 bases. The length of the CDR3 is 16 residues. DNA of the CDR3: TGTGCCAGCAGCTTAGCCGGGACTAGCGGGGGAAATGAGCAGTTCTTC. Its protein product is CASSLAGTSGGNEQFF.

The chain links TRBV6-1 to TRBJ2-6; D is uncertain. CDR1 and CDR2 (germline): MNHNS, SASEGT. The V end lost 2 bases, the J end lost 6 bases, and 11 bases lay between the germline ends. The CDR3 covers 15 residues. The CDR3 region has the DNA TGTGCCAGCAGTGAATTTGCGGAGCCGGCCAACGTCCTGACTTTC. Its translation: CASSEFAEPANVLTF.

This rearrangement joins TRBV6-5 to TRBJ2-7; a weak D match, TRBD2 (5 bases). Trimming took 4 bases from V and 7 from J, leaving 11 bases between them. CDR1 and CDR2 (germline): MNHEY, SVGAGI. This CDR3 is 12 amino acids long. This CDR3 is CASSSSGEEQYF. Written as DNA, the CDR3 is TGTGCCAGCAGTTCCAGCGGTGAGGAGCAGTACTTC.

This chain links TRBV30 with TRBJ2-5; the match to TRBD1 covers 7 bases. Trimming cost V 1 base and J 5 bases; bases outside gene matches: 4. The CDR3 is made up of 13 amino acids. Germline CDR1 reads GTSNPN; CDR2 reads SVGIG (reference sequence). The CDR3 DNA sequence: TGTGCCTGGAGTGCGAGGGGGCGGGAGACCCAGTACTTC. It yields the protein CAWSARGRETQYF. Full variable domain (outside the CDR3, taken from reference TRBV30 and TRBJ2-5): SQTIHQWPATLVQPVGSPLSLECTVEGTSNPNLYWYRQAAGRGLQLLFYSVGIGQISSEVPQNLSASRPQDRQFILSSKKLLLSDSGFYLCAWSARGRETQYFGPGTRLLVL.

This clone is a singleton in its sample. The V gene is TRBV6-5, the J gene TRBJ2-3; 7 bases align to TRBD2. This CDR3 is 15 amino acids long. J lost 2 bases, V lost 10 bases, and 12 bases had no gene match. Germline lookup yields CDR1 MNHEY and CDR2 SVGAGI. The chain's CDR3 is CATHRSGFSTDTQYF. In DNA form, the CDR3 reads TGTGCCACCCACCGTAGCGGGTTTTCCACAGATACGCAGTATTTT.

The rearrangement links TRBV19 to TRBJ1-1, with unresolved D. Trimming took off 8 bases at V and 5 bases at J, with 21 bases between the two ends. Germline CDR1 LNHDA, CDR2 SQIVND (reference sequence). This CDR3 is 15 amino acids long. CDR3 nucleotides: TGTGCCAGTCTAACTACGGCGACCGGCACGACTGAAGCTTTCTTT. This encodes CASLTTATGTTEAFF.

Written as DNA, the CDR3 is TGTGCCAGCAGTGAGATCGCGGATCCAAACTATGGCTACACCTTC. This codes for CASSEIADPNYGYTF. The rearrangement uses TRBV25-1 and TRBJ1-2, with unresolved D. Trimming took 3 bases from V and 2 from J, leaving 13 bases between them. The germline V gene encodes CDR1 MGHDK and CDR2 SYGVNS. The CDR3 consists of 15 residues.

The chain couples TRBV2 to TRBJ1-2; TRBD1 is a possible D gene (5 bases). V was cut by 1 base and J by 4 bases, with 22 bases left in between. CDR3 length: 18 amino acids. CDR1 is SNHLY, CDR2 FYNNEI, per germline. CDR3 nucleotides: TGTGCCAGCAGTGAAGGAAGGAGGGGCACTAAACCGGCCTATGGCTACACCTTC. Translation gives CASSEGRRGTKPAYGYTF. Based on the CDR3 plus reference TRBV2 and TRBJ1-2, the full variable domain is EPEVTQTPSHQVTQMGQEVILRCVPISNHLYFYWYRQILGQKVEFLVSFYNNEISEKSEIFDDQFSVERPDGSNFTLKIRSTKLEDSAMYFCASSEGRRGTKPAYGYTFGSGTRLTVV.

This chain joins TRBV5-1 and TRBJ2-1; 10 positions match TRBD2. The J segment lost 4 bases and the V segment lost 0 bases, leaving 10 bases of the junction unmatched. In germline, CDR1 is SGHRS, CDR2 YFSETQ. The CDR3 extends over 18 amino acids. The chain's CDR3 is CASSLGLLLAGSYNEQFF. CDR3 DNA sequence: TGCGCCAGCAGCTTGGGGCTCCTACTAGCGGGGAGTTACAATGAGCAGTTCTTC.

CDR3 amino acids: CPDPRGGPTDTQYF. CDR3 bases: TGTCCCGACCCCCGGGGGGGCCCCACAGATACGCAGTATTTT. The V and J genes are TRBV6-4 and TRBJ2-3; 8 bases are a match to TRBD2. The CDR3 loop spans 14 amino acids. The germline V gene encodes CDR1 MRHNA and CDR2 SNTAGT.

V and J are TRBV30 and TRBJ1-2; D gene unclear. Germline V gene sequence: CDR1 GTSNPN, CDR2 SVGIG (reference sequence). The CDR3 totals 13 residues. V dropped 3 bases and J dropped 6 bases, with 14 bases sitting between them. CDR3 region: CAWSEWALDGYTF. Here the CDR3 DNA reads TGTGCCTGGAGCGAGTGGGCGTTGGATGGCTACACCTTC.

The chain links TRBV7-2 to TRBJ2-7; TRBD1 matches 10 bases. This CDR3 region has 16 residues. V trimming: 5 bases; J trimming: 3 bases; junction bases outside the gene matches: 10. The germline V gene has CDR1 SGHTA and CDR2 FQGNSA. The CDR3 loop is CASSTQTGGQGYEQYF. CDR3 DNA: TGTGCCAGCAGCACCCAGACAGGGGGCCAAGGCTACGAGCAGTACTTC. Using reference TRBV7-2 and TRBJ2-7 for the parts outside the CDR3, the full variable domain is GAGVSQSPSNKVTEKGKDVELRCDPISGHTALYWYRQSLGQGLEFLIYFQGNSAPDKSGLPSDRFSAERTGGSVSTLTIQRTQQEDSAVYLCASSTQTGGQGYEQYFGPGTRLTVT.

The chain joins TRBV2 to TRBJ2-7; D not resolved. This CDR3 is 10 amino acids long. Trimming left V 6 bases short and J 9 bases short, with 9 bases between. Germline V gene sequence: CDR1 SNHLY, CDR2 FYNNEI. CDR3 DNA sequence: TGTGCCAGCAGCGGTCTTGGGCAGTACTTC. Amino acid sequence: CASSGLGQYF.

The V gene is TRBV5-8, the J gene TRBJ1-4; D is unclear. V was trimmed by 3 bases and J by 11 bases, leaving 11 bases between them. The V gene's germline CDR1 is SGHTS and CDR2 YDEGEE. The CDR3 runs to 12 residues. The CDR3 DNA sequence: TGTGCCAGCAGCTCAAGACTCGAGAAACTGTTTTTT. Protein product: CASSSRLEKLFF.

This clone was recorded only once. The V and J genes are TRBV4-1 and TRBJ2-1, with 11 positions matching TRBD2. Germline V gene lookup returns CDR1 MGHRA and CDR2 YSYEKL. CDR3 size: 14 residues. J was trimmed by 3 bases and V by 6 bases; bases with no gene match: 1. CDR3 DNA: TGCGCCAGCAGGGGGACTAGCGGCTACAATGAGCAGTTCTTC. It specifies CASRGTSGYNEQFF.

The chain carries TRBV5-1 and TRBJ1-2; 8 positions agree with TRBD1. The CDR3 is 13 amino acids. With V trimmed by 5 bases and J by 8 bases, 8 bases remained unmatched. Germline assignment: CDR1 SGHRS and CDR2 YFSETQ. CDR3 region: CASSSDREGGYTF. For the CDR3, the DNA is TGCGCCAGCAGTTCGGACAGGGAGGGAGGCTACACCTTC. Based on the CDR3 plus reference TRBV5-1 and TRBJ1-2, the full variable domain is KAGVTQTPRYLIKTRGQQVTLSCSPISGHRSVSWYQQTPGQGLQFLFEYFSETQRNKGNFPGRFSGRQFSNSRSEMNVSTLELGDSALYLCASSSDREGGYTFGSGTRLTVV.